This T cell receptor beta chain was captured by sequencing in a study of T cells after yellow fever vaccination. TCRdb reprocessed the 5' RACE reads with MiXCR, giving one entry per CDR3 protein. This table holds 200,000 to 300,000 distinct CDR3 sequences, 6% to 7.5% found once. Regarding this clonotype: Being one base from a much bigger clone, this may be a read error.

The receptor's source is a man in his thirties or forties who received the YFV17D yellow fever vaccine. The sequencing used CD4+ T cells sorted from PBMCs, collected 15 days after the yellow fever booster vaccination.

The CDR3 region has the DNA TGTGCCACCAGGACGTACAATGAGCAGTTCTTC. Translating gives CATRTYNEQFF. The genes are TRBV24-1 and TRBJ2-1, with no clear D. This CDR3 region has 11 residues. V was shortened by 7 bases and J by 4 bases, with 4 bases between the two germline ends. In germline, CDR1 is KGHDR, CDR2 SFDVKD.